The 17 T cell receptor beta chains reported below all come from one sample, sequenced in a study of vaccination and CD4 T cells after COVID-19. Described time point: late sampling 161 to 241 days after vaccination in a few convalescent patients. TCRdb used MiXCR to reprocess the PCR reads, holding one entry per CDR3 protein. The table records about 29,000 distinct CDR3 sequences, 49% of them present only once. The sequencing here drew on CD4+ T cells from blood, taken about 7 months after SARS-CoV-2 vaccination. The receptors here all came from a human donor who had recovered from COVID-19.

This clonotype was seen a few times. The chain joins TRBV7-9 to TRBJ2-6, with D tentatively TRBD1 (5 bases). Germline V gene lookup returns CDR1 SEHNR and CDR2 FQNEAQ (reference sequence). Trimming removed 5 bases at V and 0 bases at J, with 11 bases between. The CDR3 is made up of 16 amino acids. The CDR3, as DNA: TGTGCCAGCAGCCCAGCCAGGGCCTCTGGGGCCAACGTCCTGACTTTC. This codes for CASSPARASGANVLTF. The entire variable domain, with the rest obtained from reference TRBV7-9 and TRBJ2-6, is as follows: DTGVSQNPRHKITKRGQNVTFRCDPISEHNRLYWYRQTLGQGPEFLTYFQNEAQLEKSRLLSDRFSAERPKGSFSTLEIQRTEQGDSAMYLCASSPARASGANVLTFGAGSRLTVL.

This clonotype was recorded a few times. The chain carries TRBV28 and TRBJ1-1, with D possibly being TRBD1 (5 bases). Trimming removed 4 bases at V and 4 bases at J, with 19 bases between. The CDR3 contains 16 residues. Germline lookup yields CDR1 MDHEN and CDR2 SYDVKM. CDR3 protein: CASSSSDRQRGTEAFF. The CDR3 region has the DNA TGTGCCAGCAGTTCCAGTGACAGACAACGTGGCACTGAAGCTTTCTTT.

The chain employs TRBV19 and TRBJ1-2; 7 nucleotides align to TRBD1. CDR1 and CDR2 (germline): LNHDA, SQIVND (reference sequence). V lost 5 bases and J lost 7; bases outside the gene matches: 13. This CDR3 is built from 15 residues. CDR3 coding DNA: TGTGCCAGTAGTGTCCAGGCCAGGGGGTCCGCTGGCTACACCTTC. Encoded protein: CASSVQARGSAGYTF.

This clonotype was found a few times. The V and J genes are TRBV27 and TRBJ2-1; D unresolved. With 3 bases removed from V and 2 bases from J, the gap between germline ends came to 8 bases. Germline V lookup: CDR1 MNHEY, CDR2 SMNVEV (reference sequence). The CDR3 covers 14 residues. CDR3 sequence: CASSLSGPYNEQFF. Written as DNA, the CDR3 is TGTGCCAGCAGTTTGTCGGGTCCCTACAATGAGCAGTTCTTC.

In this sample, this clonotype turned up a few times. The chain joins TRBV2 to TRBJ2-1; D possibly corresponds to TRBD2 (5 bases). With 1 base removed from V and 4 bases from J, the gap between germline ends came to 8 bases. The CDR3 sequence is 14 residues long. The germline gives CDR1 SNHLY, CDR2 FYNNEI. CDR3 bases: TGTGCCAGCAGTGAAGGACTATCTTACAATGAGCAGTTCTTC. It specifies CASSEGLSYNEQFF.

The V call is TRBV5-5, the J call TRBJ2-1, with 9 bases lining up with TRBD2. The germline gives CDR1 SGHKS, CDR2 YYEKEE (reference sequence). With V trimmed by 4 bases and J by 8 bases, 10 bases remained unmatched. The CDR3 length is 15 residues. CDR3 coding DNA: TGTGCCAGCAGCCCGATAGCGGGAGTCTTGGATGAGCAGTTCTTC. This sequence encodes CASSPIAGVLDEQFF.

A few counts support this clonotype. The gene calls are TRBV20-1 and TRBJ2-5; TRBD2 matches at 7 bases. With 3 bases clipped from V and 4 bases from J, the junction kept 5 bases outside the gene matches. Germline V gene lookup returns CDR1 DFQATT and CDR2 SNEGSKA (reference sequence). The CDR3 is made up of 13 amino acids. The CDR3 loop reads CSARGGTGETQYF. CDR3 coding DNA: TGCAGTGCTAGGGGGGGGACTGGAGAGACCCAGTACTTC.

The V call is TRBV10-3, the J call TRBJ2-2, with 8 bases aligning to TRBD1. The germline V gene has CDR1 ENHRY and CDR2 SYGVKD. The CDR3 sequence is 15 residues long. The trim removed 2 bases at V and 4 bases at J, leaving 3 bases unmatched. CDR3 DNA: TGTGCCATCAGTGAGACAGGGGGATTCACCGGGGAGCTGTTTTTT. Protein: CAISETGGFTGELFF.

The V and J genes are TRBV28 and TRBJ2-5, with D possibly TRBD1 on 5 matching bases. The CDR3 consists of 16 residues. Deletions cut 6 bases from V and 2 bases from J, with 19 bases between. Per germline, CDR1 MDHEN and CDR2 SYDVKM. This chain's CDR3 is CASRGHSGLGQETQYF. The CDR3 DNA reads TGTGCCAGCAGAGGCCATTCAGGGCTCGGGCAAGAGACCCAGTACTTC.

In its sample, this clonotype was seen a few times. V gene TRBV20-1 combines with J gene TRBJ2-1, with 9 bases identical to TRBD1. V was clipped by 4 bases and J by 2 bases; unmatched bases: 3. Per the germline V gene, CDR1 is DFQATT and CDR2 is SNEGSKA (reference sequence). This CDR3 comprises 14 residues. In DNA form, the CDR3 reads TGCAGTGCTACGAGGACAGGGGCCTACAATGAGCAGTTCTTC. Its protein is CSATRTGAYNEQFF.

The V gene is TRBV28, the J gene TRBJ1-5; 8 bases are a match to TRBD1. Germline V CDR1 and CDR2: MDHEN, SYDVKM. The V segment lost 3 bases and the J segment 2 bases; nucleotides outside the gene matches: 6. The CDR3 is 16 amino acids. The CDR3 region has the DNA TGTGCCAGCAGTTTCAGGGGGCGCACGGGCAATCAGCCCCAGCATTTT. Translating it yields CASSFRGRTGNQPQHF.

This clonotype came up a few times. V is TRBV27 and J is TRBJ2-7; no clear D gene. The CDR3 is 13 amino acids. From germline, CDR1 is MNHEY and CDR2 SMNVEV (reference sequence). The ends were cut back, 3 bases at V and 0 bases at J, with 6 bases in the middle. The CDR3 loop is CASSFGFSYEQYF. CDR3 sequence (DNA): TGTGCCAGCAGTTTTGGATTCTCCTACGAGCAGTACTTC.

The V gene is TRBV19, the J gene TRBJ2-7; the D gene could be TRBD1 or TRBD2 (5 bases each). Trimming removed 3 bases from V and 3 bases from J, with 12 bases in between. Germline V CDR1 and CDR2: LNHDA, SQIVND (reference sequence). There are 14 residues in the CDR3. The CDR3 region is CASSISGANYEQYF. CDR3 DNA sequence: TGTGCCAGTAGTATCTCCGGGGCCAACTACGAGCAGTACTTC.

This clonotype was seen only once. CDR3 in DNA: TGTGCCAGCAGCTCCGGCGGGGCAGACTACGAGCAGTACTTC. This encodes CASSSGGADYEQYF. The V and J genes are TRBV7-9 and TRBJ2-7; perhaps TRBD2 as D (6 bases). CDR1 is SEHNR and CDR2 is FQNEAQ in the germline V gene (reference sequence). Trimming cost V 4 bases and J 3 bases, with 13 bases left between them. This CDR3 is 14 amino acids long.

The chain employs TRBV20-1 and TRBJ2-7; possible D gene TRBD1, 6 bases. The length of the CDR3 is 15 residues. Trimming stripped 5 bases from V and 3 bases from J, with 20 bases between. Germline values: CDR1 DFQATT, CDR2 SNEGSKA (reference sequence). The CDR3 region is CSAPQGRGVVYEQYF. The CDR3 DNA sequence: TGCAGTGCTCCACAAGGCAGGGGCGTCGTCTACGAGCAGTACTTC.

V usage is TRBV4-1 and J usage is TRBJ2-3, with D perhaps matching TRBD1 or TRBD2 (6 bases each). This CDR3 is built from 16 residues. The V gene's germline CDR1 is MGHRA and CDR2 YSYEKL. Deletions cut 1 base from V and 6 bases from J, with 17 bases between. CDR3 in amino acids: CASSQAGAYLIDTQYF. The CDR3 bases are TGCGCCAGCAGCCAAGCGGGGGCTTATTTGATCGATACGCAGTATTTT.

This clonotype appeared a few times. The chain recombines TRBV27 with TRBJ2-2; D gene ambiguous. The CDR3 is 15 amino acids. The germline V and J ends were trimmed by 3 bases and 2 bases, with 10 bases remaining between them. Germline CDR1 MNHEY, CDR2 SMNVEV (reference sequence). This CDR3 reads CASSFSQDNTGELFF. In DNA form, the CDR3 reads TGTGCCAGCAGTTTCAGCCAGGATAACACCGGGGAGCTGTTTTTT.